Each of the 9 T cell receptor beta chains below was sequenced from the same sample in a study of blood T cell repertoires in COVID-19. TCRdb's copy holds only in-frame clones and misses some; the assay was immunoSEQ multiplex PCR. The data contain 84,000 or so clones, roughly 80% of them singletons. The sequenced sample was peripheral blood. These receptors were taken from a human donor in a cohort sampled during active COVID-19.

The rearrangement links TRBV4-2 to TRBJ2-2, with D unresolved. The germline gives CDR1 LGHNA, CDR2 YNFKEQ. The CDR3 length is 15 residues. The V end was cut by 0 bases, the J end by 7 bases, with 12 bases between. CDR3 sequence reads: CASSQEGVQLGELFF. CDR3 in DNA: TGTGCCAGCAGCCAAGAGGGCGTTCAGCTCGGGGAGCTGTTTTTT.

The rearrangement uses TRBV6-6 and TRBJ1-2, with TRBD1 identical over 10 bases. CDR1 MNHNY and CDR2 SVGAGI come from the germline V gene (reference sequence). This CDR3 spans 16 amino acids. V lost 6 bases to trimming and J lost 5 bases; unmatched junction nucleotides: 12. CDR3 protein: CASRPRQGALGYGYTF. CDR3 bases: TGTGCCAGCAGACCTCGACAGGGGGCGTTAGGGTATGGCTACACCTTC.

J is TRBJ1-2 and V is TRBV4-1; no reliable D call. Germline-derived CDR1 and CDR2 are MGHRA and YSYEKL. V dropped 1 base and J dropped 7 bases, with 13 bases sitting between them. This CDR3 region has 14 residues. As DNA, the CDR3 is TGCGCCAGCAGCCAAGTTGCGGCGGGCTCTGGCTACACCTTC. Translation: CASSQVAAGSGYTF.

V usage is TRBV7-2 and J usage is TRBJ2-5; 7 bases are shared with TRBD2. Trimming at V came to 5 bases and at J to 4 bases, leaving 13 bases not matched to a gene. The CDR3 covers 16 residues. Germline V gives CDR1 SGHTA, CDR2 FQGNSA. CDR3 in DNA: TGTGCCAGCAGCCCCTTCCGACGGGGGGTAGCAGAGACCCAGTACTTC. Translated: CASSPFRRGVAETQYF. Full variable domain (rest looked up from reference TRBV7-2 and TRBJ2-5): GAGVSQSPSNKVTEKGKDVELRCDPISGHTALYWYRQSLGQGLEFLIYFQGNSAPDKSGLPSDRFSAERTGGSVSTLTIQRTQQEDSAVYLCASSPFRRGVAETQYFGPGTRLLVL.

This chain links TRBV4-3 with TRBJ2-7; 12 nucleotides match TRBD2. CDR3 size: 16 residues. Germline loops: CDR1 LGHNA, CDR2 YSLEER. With V trimmed by 0 bases and J by 5 bases, 5 bases remained unmatched. CDR3 amino acids: CASSQDLLAGGDEQYF. The CDR3, as DNA: TGCGCCAGCAGCCAAGATCTACTAGCGGGGGGAGACGAGCAGTACTTC.

The genes are TRBV7-2 and TRBJ2-7; 7 bases match TRBD1. Germline CDR1 reads SGHTA; CDR2 reads FQGNSA. This CDR3 has 17 amino acids. V was clipped by 1 base and J by 9 bases; unmatched bases: 18. DNA for the CDR3: TGTGCCAGCAGCTTAGGCGCGCGTCGACAGGGTTCGGGATGGCAGTACTTC. Translation gives CASSLGARRQGSGWQYF.

The chain joins TRBV5-6 to TRBJ2-7, with 11 nucleotides matching TRBD1. This CDR3 has 15 amino acids. V shed 0 bases and J 7 bases; nucleotides not matched to a gene: 6. Germline V gives CDR1 SGHDT, CDR2 YYEEEE. The CDR3 sequence is CASSLVRTGGREQYF. The DNA of the CDR3 is TGTGCCAGCAGCTTGGTCCGGACAGGGGGCCGGGAGCAGTACTTC.

The chain employs TRBV6-5 and TRBJ1-6; perhaps TRBD1 as D (6 bases). Trimming stripped 6 bases from V and 7 bases from J, with 13 bases between. Germline-derived CDR1 and CDR2 are MNHEY and SVGAGI. This CDR3 is 14 amino acids long. The chain's CDR3 is CASRTEGGNSPLHF. Here the CDR3 DNA reads TGTGCCAGCAGGACCGAGGGGGGGAATTCACCCCTCCACTTT.

The chain recombines TRBV5-1 with TRBJ1-1, with 8 bases that match TRBD1. Germline-derived CDR1 and CDR2 are SGHRS and YFSETQ. The V segment lost 4 bases and the J segment 1 base; nucleotides outside the gene matches: 6. The CDR3 loop spans 15 amino acids. The CDR3 sequence is CASSTTDRGNTEAFF. CDR3 DNA sequence: TGCGCCAGCAGCACAACAGACAGGGGGAACACTGAAGCTTTCTTT. Full variable domain (rest looked up from reference TRBV5-1 and TRBJ1-1): KAGVTQTPRYLIKTRGQQVTLSCSPISGHRSVSWYQQTPGQGLQFLFEYFSETQRNKGNFPGRFSGRQFSNSRSEMNVSTLELGDSALYLCASSTTDRGNTEAFFGQGTRLTVV.